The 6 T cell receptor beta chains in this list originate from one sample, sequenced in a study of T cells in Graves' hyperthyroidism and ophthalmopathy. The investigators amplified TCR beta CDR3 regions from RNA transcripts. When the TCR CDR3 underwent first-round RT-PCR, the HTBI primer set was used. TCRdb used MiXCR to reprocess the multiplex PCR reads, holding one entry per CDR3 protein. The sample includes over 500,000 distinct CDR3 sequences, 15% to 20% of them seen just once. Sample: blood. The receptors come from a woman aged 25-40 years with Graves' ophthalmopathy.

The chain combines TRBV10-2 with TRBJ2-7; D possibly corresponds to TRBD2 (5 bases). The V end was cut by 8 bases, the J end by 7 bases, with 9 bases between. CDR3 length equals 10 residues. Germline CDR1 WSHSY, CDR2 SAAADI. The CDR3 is CASEGEEQYF. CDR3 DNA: TGCGCCAGCGAGGGTGAGGAGCAGTACTTC.

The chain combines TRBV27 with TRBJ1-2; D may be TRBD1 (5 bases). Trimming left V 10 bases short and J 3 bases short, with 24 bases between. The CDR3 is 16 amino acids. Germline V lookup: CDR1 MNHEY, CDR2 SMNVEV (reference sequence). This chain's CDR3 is CATSADSLGYYYGYTF. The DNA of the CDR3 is TGTGCCACCTCGGCCGACAGCCTGGGTTACTACTATGGCTACACCTTC.

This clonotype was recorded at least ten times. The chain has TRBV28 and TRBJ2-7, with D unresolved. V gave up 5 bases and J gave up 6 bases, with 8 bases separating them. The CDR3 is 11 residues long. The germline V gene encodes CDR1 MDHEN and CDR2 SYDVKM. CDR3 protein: CASSPYGEQYF. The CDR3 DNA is TGTGCCAGCAGTCCCTACGGCGAGCAGTACTTC.

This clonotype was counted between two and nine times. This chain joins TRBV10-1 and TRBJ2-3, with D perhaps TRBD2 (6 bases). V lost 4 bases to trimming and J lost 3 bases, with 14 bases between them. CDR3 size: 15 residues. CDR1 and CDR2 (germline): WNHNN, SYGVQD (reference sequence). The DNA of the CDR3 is TGCGCCAGCAGTGGGGCTAGCGTTGCGACAGATACGCAGTATTTT. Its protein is CASSGASVATDTQYF.

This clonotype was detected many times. The CDR3 loop is CASRGSGEAPLHF. CDR3 DNA: TGTGCCAGCAGGGGGTCCGGGGAAGCACCCCTCCACTTT. The chain joins TRBV28 to TRBJ1-6; D is unclear. Germline lookup yields CDR1 MDHEN and CDR2 SYDVKM. There are 13 residues in the CDR3. Trimming left V 6 bases short and J 11 bases short, with 14 bases between.

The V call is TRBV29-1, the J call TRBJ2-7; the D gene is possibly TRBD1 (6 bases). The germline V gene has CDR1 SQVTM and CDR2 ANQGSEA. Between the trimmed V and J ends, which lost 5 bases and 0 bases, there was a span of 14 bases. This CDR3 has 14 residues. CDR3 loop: CSVYPGQNSYEQYF. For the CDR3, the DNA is TGCAGCGTTTACCCGGGACAAAACTCCTACGAGCAGTACTTC.